These 10 T cell receptor beta chains share one sample of origin, sequenced in a study of cytomegalovirus exposure and HLA in healthy donors. The PCR employed 60 Vbeta primers together with 13 Jbeta primers. The method was immunoSEQ multiplex PCR; TCRdb's version includes in-frame clones alone and lacks a portion of them. In the table there are over 95,000 clones, 76% of which are singletons. The sample consisted of PBMCs. The receptors here all came from a woman aged 40-49 years in good health and CMV-seropositive.

There are a few counts of this clone. The chain combines TRBV6-5 with TRBJ2-7, with D possibly being TRBD1 (6 bases). Germline V gene lookup returns CDR1 MNHEY and CDR2 SVGAGI. V was pared by 10 bases and J by 1 base, with 17 bases between. The CDR3 extends over 14 amino acids. CDR3: CATRTDVGSYEQYF. The CDR3, as DNA: TGTGCCACCAGGACAGACGTGGGATCCTACGAGCAGTACTTC.

This clone was seen at least ten times. The gene calls are TRBV6-1 and TRBJ1-5; D is perhaps TRBD1 (6 bases). Trimming left V 2 bases short and J 6 bases short, with 17 bases between. There are 16 residues in the CDR3. The germline V gene encodes CDR1 MNHNS and CDR2 SASEGT. The CDR3 loop reads CASSELGGRGFQPQHF. CDR3 DNA sequence: TGTGCCAGCAGTGAACTCGGCGGCAGGGGCTTTCAGCCCCAGCATTTT.

Points on this clone: Germline is not matched at one junction end, which may reflect a read error. The V and J genes are TRBV30 and TRBJ1-5; D gene ambiguous. Per germline, CDR1 GTSNPN and CDR2 SVGIG (reference sequence). The CDR3 totals 13 residues. The chain's CDR3 is CAWSVSDNRPQHF. The CDR3 DNA follows: TGTGCCTGGAGTGTAAGTGACAATCGGCCCCAGCATTTT.

There are a few counts of this clone. The chain combines TRBV5-1 with TRBJ2-5; TRBD2 agrees at 12 bases. This CDR3 is built from 16 residues. J lost 2 bases, V lost 4 bases, and 6 bases had no gene match. Germline V gives CDR1 SGHRS, CDR2 YFSETQ. The CDR3 region is CASSTQTSGGQETQYF. CDR3 DNA: TGCGCCAGCAGCACCCAGACTAGCGGGGGACAAGAGACCCAGTACTTC.

The chain combines TRBV10-2 with TRBJ2-2; TRBD2 aligns across 7 bases. The germline gives CDR1 WSHSY, CDR2 SAAADI. The CDR3 runs to 14 residues. Trimming took 7 bases from V and 0 from J; bases not matched to a gene: 2. The CDR3 region has the DNA TGCGCCAGCAATGCGGGGGCGAACACCGGGGAGCTGTTTTTT. Amino acid sequence: CASNAGANTGELFF.

The V call is TRBV6-5, the J call TRBJ2-7; 10 bases are shared with TRBD1. This CDR3 contains 14 residues. Trimming removed 0 bases from V and 6 bases from J; junction bases left unmatched: 2. Germline lookup yields CDR1 MNHEY and CDR2 SVGAGI. For the CDR3, the DNA is TGTGCCAGCAGTTACTCAGGGGACAGGGGCGAGCAGTACTTC. This gives the protein CASSYSGDRGEQYF.

The chain couples TRBV30 to TRBJ1-2; TRBD1 might be the D (5 bases). The germline gives CDR1 GTSNPN, CDR2 SVGIG (reference sequence). This CDR3 contains 12 residues. Trimming left V 4 bases short and J 8 bases short, with 14 bases between. The CDR3 coding sequence is TGTGCCTGGACCCCGACAGTTCAGGGCTACACCTTC. Translated, it gives CAWTPTVQGYTF. The entire variable domain, with the rest obtained from reference TRBV30 and TRBJ1-2, is as follows: SQTIHQWPATLVQPVGSPLSLECTVEGTSNPNLYWYRQAAGRGLQLLFYSVGIGQISSEVPQNLSASRPQDRQFILSSKKLLLSDSGFYLCAWTPTVQGYTFGSGTRLTVV.

The rearrangement uses TRBV30 and TRBJ1-6, with D uncertain. The CDR3 contains 14 residues. The V gene lost 0 bases and the J gene lost 10 bases, with 13 bases spanning the gap. Per the germline V gene, CDR1 is GTSNPN and CDR2 is SVGIG (reference sequence). The CDR3 sequence: CAWSVTGVDSPLHF. In DNA form, the CDR3 reads TGTGCCTGGAGTGTAACCGGGGTAGACTCACCCCTCCACTTT.

The chain links TRBV11-3 to TRBJ2-1, with 11 bases that match TRBD2. The CDR3 runs to 17 residues. Germline lookup yields CDR1 SGHNT and CDR2 YENEEA. With 6 bases clipped from V and 4 bases from J, the junction kept 11 bases outside the gene matches. The CDR3 reads CASSLNLAGGSYNEQFF. Written as DNA, the CDR3 is TGTGCCAGCAGTTTAAACCTAGCGGGGGGTTCTTACAATGAGCAGTTCTTC.

The chain combines TRBV29-1 with TRBJ1-2; 8 bases agree with TRBD1. Trimming removed 6 bases from V and 2 bases from J; junction bases left unmatched: 5. The CDR3 contains 13 residues. The germline gives CDR1 SQVTM, CDR2 ANQGSEA. The CDR3 DNA follows: TGCAGCGTACCGGGACAGGCAAACTATGGCTACACCTTC. Residues: CSVPGQANYGYTF.